This passage covers 28 T cell receptor beta chains from one sample sequenced in a study of post-analysis software for immune sequencing data (dated by TCRdb to the mid-2010s). The antigens these receptors bind are not known. The library came from PCR. Data came from an Illumina HiSeq 2500. To reduce PCR and sequencing biases, unique molecular identifiers were incorporated into the TCR beta cDNA libraries. In TCRdb, the public reads were trimmed at Q25 with fastp and aligned with MiXCR, with productive beta chains retained. Rows are combined by CDR3 protein, so each entry shows the most common genes and DNA. The table for this sample lists some 690,000 distinct CDR3 sequences; 55% to 70% of them were counted only once. The ten biggest clones cover approximately 10% of the sample. Here is what the overall study found, with its caveats: Significantly higher frequencies in patients than in controls were found for five or six TRBV segments, including TRBV5-6, TRBV5-1 and TRBV20-1.

The specimen sequenced was blood. The source is a girl between 2 and 10 years old with multiple sclerosis.

The chain combines TRBV11-2 with TRBJ1-1, with 8 bases that match TRBD1. The CDR3 extends over 14 amino acids. Germline V gives CDR1 SGHAT, CDR2 FQNNGV. V shed 3 bases and J 8 bases; nucleotides not matched to a gene: 8. The CDR3 DNA is TGTGCCAGCAGCTTCTCGAGCGGACAGGGCGAAGCTTTCTTT. Protein: CASSFSSGQGEAFF.

This clonotype was observed a handful of times. The CDR3 DNA is TGTGCCAGCAGCCAAGATCTGAACGTAGTAGGGACAGAGACCCAGTACTTC. It codes for CASSQDLNVVGTETQYF. V usage is TRBV3-1 and J usage is TRBJ2-5, with D perhaps being TRBD1 or TRBD2 (5 bases each). Trimming removed 0 bases at V and 4 bases at J, with 18 bases between. This CDR3 spans 17 amino acids. Germline-derived CDR1 and CDR2 are LGHDT and YNNKEL (reference sequence).

This clonotype was seen more than once but under ten times. The CDR3 DNA is TGCGCCAGCAGCCAGGTCGGGACTAGTAGCCCAGATACGCAGTATTTT. This gives the protein CASSQVGTSSPDTQYF. The chain joins TRBV4-3 to TRBJ2-3; 8 bases match TRBD2. Germline V gene sequence: CDR1 LGHNA, CDR2 YSLEER. The junction had 9 bases not matched to a gene; V was cut back by 3 bases and J by 4 bases. This CDR3 has 16 residues.

The genes are TRBV18 and TRBJ2-3, with 10 bases fitting TRBD2. V shed 3 bases, J shed 0 bases, and the junction held 3 bases outside the gene matches. The CDR3 covers 16 residues. The V gene's germline CDR1 is KGHSH and CDR2 LQKENI. In DNA, the CDR3 is TGTGCCAGCTCACCTTTACTAGCGGGGAGCACAGATACGCAGTATTTT. Translation: CASSPLLAGSTDTQYF. Variable domain in full (rest from reference TRBV18 and TRBJ2-3): NAGVMQNPRHLVRRRGQEARLRCSPMKGHSHVYWYRQLPEEGLKFMVYLQKENIIDESGMPKERFSAEFPKEGPSILRIQQVVRGDSAAYFCASSPLLAGSTDTQYFGPGTRLTVL.

This clonotype was counted a few times. This sequence joins TRBV20-1 and TRBJ1-2; a weak D match, TRBD1 (5 bases). The germline V and J ends were trimmed by 6 bases and 8 bases, with 19 bases remaining between them. The CDR3 has 13 residues. In germline, CDR1 is DFQATT, CDR2 SNEGSKA (reference sequence). Here the CDR3 reads CSARGYGVGGYTF. The CDR3 DNA sequence: TGCAGTGCGAGGGGATATGGGGTAGGGGGCTACACCTTC.

The gene calls are TRBV5-1 and TRBJ2-3, with D tentatively TRBD2 (6 bases). Trimming removed 2 bases from V and 6 bases from J, with 13 bases in between. Germline CDR1 is SGHRS and CDR2 is YFSETQ. This CDR3 comprises 14 residues. CDR3 in amino acids: CASSFRDSSDTQYF. CDR3 nucleotides: TGCGCCAGCAGCTTCCGGGACTCCTCTGATACGCAGTATTTT. The full variable domain, rest sourced from reference TRBV5-1 and TRBJ2-3, is KAGVTQTPRYLIKTRGQQVTLSCSPISGHRSVSWYQQTPGQGLQFLFEYFSETQRNKGNFPGRFSGRQFSNSRSEMNVSTLELGDSALYLCASSFRDSSDTQYFGPGTRLTVL.

J is TRBJ2-5 and V is TRBV12-5; D gene unclear. The CDR3 length is 14 residues. The germline CDR1 and CDR2 sequences are LGHNT and FRNRAP. V was clipped by 7 bases and J by 2 bases, with 14 bases between them. The CDR3 coding sequence is TGTGCTAGTGCTAAGACCGAAACACAAGAGACCCAGTACTTC. Protein sequence: CASAKTETQETQYF.

This chain connects TRBV18 to TRBJ2-3; perhaps TRBD1 as D (7 bases). Germline values: CDR1 KGHSH, CDR2 LQKENI. The V gene lost 3 bases and the J gene lost 2 bases, with 15 bases spanning the gap. CDR3 length: 16 residues. The CDR3 DNA follows: TGTGCCAGCTCACCTATCGGAGGGGGCTACACAGATACGCAGTATTTT. Residues: CASSPIGGGYTDTQYF.

The V and J genes are TRBV5-1 and TRBJ2-1, with D possibly matching TRBD1 (5 bases). Germline V CDR1 and CDR2: SGHRS, YFSETQ. The CDR3 consists of 13 residues. Trimming stripped 2 bases from V and 15 bases from J, with 18 bases between. CDR3 protein: CASSLRQHNLLFF. The CDR3, as DNA: TGCGCCAGCAGCTTAAGACAGCATAATTTACTGTTCTTC. Full variable domain (missing parts from reference TRBV5-1 and TRBJ2-1): KAGVTQTPRYLIKTRGQQVTLSCSPISGHRSVSWYQQTPGQGLQFLFEYFSETQRNKGNFPGRFSGRQFSNSRSEMNVSTLELGDSALYLCASSLRQHNLLFFGPGTRLTVL.

This chain joins TRBV5-1 and TRBJ2-1, with 7 bases fitting TRBD2. J gave up 8 bases and V 2 bases, and 10 bases lay outside the gene matches. CDR1 and CDR2 (germline): SGHRS, YFSETQ. CDR3 length: 15 amino acids. This chain's CDR3 is CASSLLGGRADEQFF. The DNA of the CDR3 is TGCGCCAGCAGCTTATTAGGTGGGAGGGCCGATGAGCAGTTCTTC.

V is TRBV19 and J is TRBJ1-5; TRBD1 agrees at 7 bases. The trim removed 6 bases at V and 6 bases at J, leaving 11 bases unmatched. The CDR3 extends over 15 amino acids. Looked up from germline, CDR1 is LNHDA and CDR2 is SQIVND (reference sequence). The CDR3 loop reads CASRLGDSESQPQHF. DNA for the CDR3: TGTGCCAGTAGATTGGGGGACAGCGAGAGTCAGCCCCAGCATTTT.

The gene calls are TRBV9 and TRBJ2-1; D remains unclear. Germline lookup yields CDR1 SGDLS and CDR2 YYNGEE. V was shortened by 1 base and J by 9 bases, with 8 bases between the two germline ends. The CDR3 totals 12 residues. The CDR3 loop is CASSVTQSEQFF. CDR3 DNA sequence: TGTGCCAGCAGCGTAACCCAAAGTGAGCAGTTCTTC.

The rearrangement joins TRBV29-1 to TRBJ2-6; D not resolved. V was cut by 2 bases and J by 4 bases, with 6 bases left in between. The CDR3 totals 13 residues. From germline, CDR1 is SQVTM and CDR2 ANQGSEA. CDR3 sequence: CSVELVGANVLTF. CDR3 bases: TGCAGCGTTGAATTGGTGGGGGCCAACGTCCTGACTTTC.

About this clonotype: At one of its ends the junction is not consistent with the germline gene, which may arise from a read error. The chain recombines TRBV11-2 with TRBJ2-3; D is ambiguous. CDR3 length: 14 amino acids. Germline values: CDR1 SGHAT, CDR2 FQNNGV. The CDR3 sequence: CAGSPLAGTDTQYF. DNA of the CDR3: TGTGCCGGCAGCCCCCTCGCCGGCACAGATACGCAGTATTTT.

The chain employs TRBV12-3 or TRBV12-4 and TRBJ2-3; no reliable D call. V dropped 3 bases and J dropped 5 bases, with 15 bases sitting between them. This CDR3 is 15 amino acids long. CDR3: CASSLSSRGRDTQYF. Written as DNA, the CDR3 is TGTGCCAGCAGTTTGAGTAGCCGCGGAAGAGATACGCAGTATTTT.

This clonotype was seen more than once but under ten times. The rearrangement joins TRBV10-3 to TRBJ2-3; D gene ambiguous. CDR3 length: 13 amino acids. Trimming took 2 bases from V and 2 from J, leaving 5 bases between them. Germline CDR1 is ENHRY and CDR2 is SYGVKD. The CDR3 DNA reads TGTGCCATCAGTGAGGACCCCACAGATACGCAGTATTTT. Translated: CAISEDPTDTQYF.

This clonotype was counted a few times. The rearrangement joins TRBV29-1 to TRBJ2-5; D remains ambiguous. Trimming stripped 0 bases from V and 5 bases from J, with 7 bases between. CDR1 and CDR2 from the germline V gene are SQVTM and ANQGSEA. The CDR3 has 12 amino acids. The CDR3 region has the DNA TGCAGCGTTGAAGAGCAGTCGGAGACCCAGTACTTC. Its translation is CSVEEQSETQYF.

This rearrangement joins TRBV29-1 to TRBJ1-1; D unresolved. CDR3 length: 13 residues. Germline V CDR1 and CDR2: SQVTM, ANQGSEA. Trimming removed 1 base from V and 4 bases from J, with 10 bases in between. The CDR3 spells CSVEAQGGTEAFF. The CDR3 region has the DNA TGCAGCGTTGAAGCCCAAGGAGGCACTGAAGCTTTCTTT. The full variable domain, rest sourced from reference TRBV29-1 and TRBJ1-1, is SAVISQKPSRDICQRGTSLTIQCQVDSQVTMMFWYRQQPGQSLTLIATANQGSEATYESGFVIDKFPISRPNLTFSTLTVSNMSPEDSSIYLCSVEAQGGTEAFFGQGTRLTVV.

The chain joins TRBV18 to TRBJ2-1; D not certain. CDR3 length equals 14 residues. The germline CDR1 and CDR2 sequences are KGHSH and LQKENI. V was shortened by 0 bases and J by 5 bases, with 8 bases between the two germline ends. The CDR3 reads CASSPPGFNNEQFF. CDR3 DNA: TGTGCCAGCTCACCACCGGGATTCAACAATGAGCAGTTCTTC.

Only a few counts were recorded for this clonotype. The rearrangement uses TRBV12-3 or TRBV12-4 and TRBJ1-1; the D gene is possibly TRBD1 (6 bases). The CDR3 spans 15 residues. Trimming took off 5 bases at V and 3 bases at J, with 16 bases between the two ends. In DNA form, the CDR3 reads TGTGCCAGCAGTGTACCTCAGGGGTATGACACTGAAGCTTTCTTT. This translates into CASSVPQGYDTEAFF.

V usage is TRBV15 and J usage is TRBJ2-3; D remains ambiguous. V gave up 0 bases and J gave up 6 bases, with 10 bases separating them. Germline V gene lookup returns CDR1 LNHNV and CDR2 YYDKDF (reference sequence). The CDR3 is 14 amino acids. CDR3 sequence (DNA): TGTGCCACCAGCAGAGACCCTTTAAGGGATACGCAGTATTTT. Its translation: CATSRDPLRDTQYF.

The V call is TRBV21-1, the J call TRBJ2-1; the table's D call TRBD2 went unverified against the DNA. TRBV21-1 is a pseudogene segment. The CDR3 spans 16 residues. The chain's CDR3 is CASSNPLTSGSLEQFF. The CDR3, as DNA: TGTGCCAGCAGCAACCCCCTGACTAGCGGGAGCCTTGAGCAGTTCTTC.

The gene calls are TRBV12-3 or TRBV12-4 and TRBJ2-1; perhaps TRBD1 as D (5 bases). The V end was cut by 0 bases, the J end by 9 bases, with 9 bases between. The CDR3 covers 13 residues. The CDR3 nucleotides are TGTGCCAGCAGTTTAGCGCCAGGGTCTGAGCAGTTCTTC. This codes for CASSLAPGSEQFF.

The chain joins TRBV9 to TRBJ1-4; D unresolved. Germline values: CDR1 SGDLS, CDR2 YYNGEE. V was cut by 7 bases and J by 0 bases, with 16 bases left in between. CDR3 length: 16 amino acids. CDR3 sequence (DNA): TGTGCCAGCCTCCGAACAGAGACCGCAACTAATGAAAAACTGTTTTTT. Protein: CASLRTETATNEKLFF.

About this clonotype: A read error may account for a junction end that differs from germline. This chain uses TRBV7-9 with TRBJ2-3, with D tentatively TRBD1 or TRBD2 (5 bases each). The CDR3 runs to 13 residues. Germline CDR1 is SEHNR and CDR2 is FQNEAQ (reference sequence). This CDR3 reads CASSLAGTDMQYF. The DNA of the CDR3 is TGTGCCAGCAGCTTAGCGGGGACGGATATGCAGTATTTT.

This clonotype turned up a few times. The chain uses TRBV20-1 and TRBJ2-5; TRBD2 matches at 14 bases. Losses at the gene ends were 3 bases for V and 0 bases for J; bases not matched to a gene: 3. The CDR3 sequence is 16 residues long. Germline values: CDR1 DFQATT, CDR2 SNEGSKA (reference sequence). CDR3 region: CSASRLAGGNQETQYF. DNA for the CDR3: TGCAGTGCTAGCCGACTAGCGGGAGGGAACCAAGAGACCCAGTACTTC.

The chain joins TRBV20-1 to TRBJ1-2, with 12 positions matching TRBD1. The CDR3 length is 15 residues. Germline CDR1 is DFQATT and CDR2 is SNEGSKA (reference sequence). V was pared by 2 bases and J by 3 bases, with 4 bases of the junction left unmatched. This CDR3 reads CSARPGTGGDYGYTF. The CDR3, as DNA: TGCAGTGCTAGACCCGGGACAGGGGGCGACTATGGCTACACCTTC.

V gene TRBV6-1 combines with J gene TRBJ2-1; 7 bases align to TRBD1. Per germline, CDR1 MNHNS and CDR2 SASEGT. This CDR3 contains 17 residues. The J segment lost 4 bases and the V segment lost 5 bases, leaving 14 bases of the junction unmatched. This CDR3 reads CASSKRGRDSPYNEQFF. The CDR3 nucleotides are TGTGCCAGCAGTAAGCGAGGTCGGGACAGTCCTTACAATGAGCAGTTCTTC.